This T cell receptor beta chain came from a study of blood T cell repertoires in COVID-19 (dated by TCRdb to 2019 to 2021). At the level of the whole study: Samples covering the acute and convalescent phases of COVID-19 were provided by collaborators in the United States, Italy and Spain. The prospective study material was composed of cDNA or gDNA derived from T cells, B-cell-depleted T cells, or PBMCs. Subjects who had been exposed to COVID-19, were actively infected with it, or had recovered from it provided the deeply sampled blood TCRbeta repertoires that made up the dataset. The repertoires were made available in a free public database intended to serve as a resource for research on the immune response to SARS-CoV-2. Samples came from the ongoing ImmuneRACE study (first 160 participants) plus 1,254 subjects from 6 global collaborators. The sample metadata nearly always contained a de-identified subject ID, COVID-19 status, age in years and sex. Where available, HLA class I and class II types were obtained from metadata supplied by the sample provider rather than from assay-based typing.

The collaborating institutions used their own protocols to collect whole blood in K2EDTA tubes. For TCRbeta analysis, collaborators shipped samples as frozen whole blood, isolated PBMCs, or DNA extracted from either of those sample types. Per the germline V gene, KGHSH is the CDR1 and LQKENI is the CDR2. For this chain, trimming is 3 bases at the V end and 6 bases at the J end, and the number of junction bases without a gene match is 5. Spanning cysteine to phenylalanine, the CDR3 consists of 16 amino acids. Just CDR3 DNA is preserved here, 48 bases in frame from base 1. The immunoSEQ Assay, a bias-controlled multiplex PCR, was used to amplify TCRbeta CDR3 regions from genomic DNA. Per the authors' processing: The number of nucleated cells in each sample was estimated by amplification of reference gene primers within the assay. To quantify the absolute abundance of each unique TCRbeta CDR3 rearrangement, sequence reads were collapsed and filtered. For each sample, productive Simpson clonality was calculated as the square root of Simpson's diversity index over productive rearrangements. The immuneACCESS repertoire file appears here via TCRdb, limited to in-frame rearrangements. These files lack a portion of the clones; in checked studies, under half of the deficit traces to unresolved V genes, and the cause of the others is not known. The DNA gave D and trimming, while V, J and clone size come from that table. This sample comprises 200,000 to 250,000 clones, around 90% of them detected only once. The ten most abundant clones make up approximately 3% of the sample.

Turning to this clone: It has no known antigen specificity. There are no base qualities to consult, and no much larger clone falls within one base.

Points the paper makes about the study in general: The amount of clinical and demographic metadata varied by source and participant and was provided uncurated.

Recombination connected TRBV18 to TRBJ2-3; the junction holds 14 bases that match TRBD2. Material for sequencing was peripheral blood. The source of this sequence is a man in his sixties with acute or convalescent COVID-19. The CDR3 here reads CASSPAGLAGVDTQYF. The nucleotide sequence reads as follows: TGTGCCAGCTCACCGGCGGGACTAGCGGGGGTGGATACGCAGTATTTT.